A single sample gave rise to the 8 T cell receptor beta chains below, sequenced in a study of identical twins. TCRdb re-derived calls from the 5' RACE reads in MiXCR, one entry per CDR3 protein. Here the sample spans 690,000 or so distinct CDR3 sequences, 5.5% to 6.5% being singletons. The sequencing input was naive T cells sorted from blood. These receptor sequences come from a man younger than 35 in good health.

This clonotype was detected many times. The rearrangement uses TRBV5-1 and TRBJ2-3; 8 bases map to TRBD1. The germline V gene encodes CDR1 SGHRS and CDR2 YFSETQ. The CDR3 has 12 residues. The trim removed 3 bases at V and 11 bases at J, leaving 5 bases unmatched. The CDR3 DNA reads TGCGCCAGCAGCTGGGGACAGGAAAAGCAGTATTTT. Protein product: CASSWGQEKQYF.

This clonotype was counted a few times. As DNA, the CDR3 is TGTGCCAGCAGTTTACCCTCGACAGGGGAGTACGGCTACACCTTC. Protein: CASSLPSTGEYGYTF. J is TRBJ1-2 and V is TRBV12-3 or TRBV12-4; TRBD1 aligns across 8 bases. The CDR3 totals 15 residues. J was trimmed by 8 bases and V by 2 bases; bases with no gene match: 10.

Only a few counts were recorded for this clonotype. The chain is built from TRBV3-1 and TRBJ1-1; D not certain. Trimming cost V 2 bases and J 0 bases, with 10 bases left between them. Per the germline V gene, CDR1 is LGHDT and CDR2 is YNNKEL (reference sequence). CDR3 length equals 15 residues. CDR3 nucleotides: TGTGCCAGCAGCCAAACCCCATTGATGAACACTGAAGCTTTCTTT. This gives the protein CASSQTPLMNTEAFF.

This clonotype has ten or more counts. The CDR3 here is CSASGTSAGEQFF. In DNA, the CDR3 is TGCAGTGCTAGTGGGACTAGCGCGGGTGAGCAGTTCTTC. The chain uses TRBV20-1 and TRBJ2-1, with 10 bases identical to TRBD2. The CDR3 consists of 13 residues. CDR1 DFQATT and CDR2 SNEGSKA come from the germline V gene (reference sequence). The J segment lost 9 bases and the V segment lost 3 bases, leaving 5 bases of the junction unmatched.

This clonotype was counted a few times. Here the CDR3 reads CASSLDLAGGPGTDTQYF. The CDR3 coding sequence is TGTGCCAGCAGCTTGGATTTAGCGGGAGGGCCTGGCACAGATACGCAGTATTTT. The genes are TRBV5-5 and TRBJ2-3; TRBD2 matches at 11 bases. The trim removed 0 bases at V and 1 base at J, leaving 7 bases unmatched. The CDR3 is made up of 18 amino acids. Germline V CDR1 and CDR2: SGHKS, YYEKEE (reference sequence).

This clonotype was recorded at least ten times. The rearrangement uses TRBV7-2 and TRBJ2-1; D ambiguous. The CDR3 has 13 residues. CDR1 and CDR2 from the germline V gene are SGHTA and FQGNSA. Deletions cut 5 bases from V and 4 bases from J, with 9 bases between. In DNA, the CDR3 is TGTGCCAGCAGCCCCCAGGTGTACAATGAGCAGTTCTTC. Protein: CASSPQVYNEQFF.

This clonotype showed up just a few times. The CDR3 DNA is TGCAGTGCTAGAGTGGGGACCAGCCACAATGAGCAGTTCTTC. Encoded protein: CSARVGTSHNEQFF. The V gene is TRBV20-1, the J gene TRBJ2-1; D tentatively reads TRBD1 or TRBD2 (5 bases each). Trimming took off 1 base at V and 5 bases at J, with 12 bases between the two ends. Germline lookup yields CDR1 DFQATT and CDR2 SNEGSKA (reference sequence). The CDR3 is made up of 14 amino acids.

The chain has TRBV19 and TRBJ2-1, with TRBD2 as a possible D gene (6 bases). Looked up from germline, CDR1 is LNHDA and CDR2 is SQIVND (reference sequence). Trimming removed 7 bases at V and 5 bases at J, with 15 bases between. This CDR3 is 14 amino acids long. Here the CDR3 reads CASTRGSFNNEQFF. CDR3 in DNA: TGTGCCAGTACTCGGGGGTCCTTCAACAATGAGCAGTTCTTC. Looking up the rest from reference TRBV19 and TRBJ2-1 gives the full variable domain: DGGITQSPKYLFRKEGQNVTLSCEQNLNHDAMYWYRQDPGQGLRLIYYSQIVNDFQKGDIAEGYSVSREKKESFPLTVTSAQKNPTAFYLCASTRGSFNNEQFFGPGTRLTVL.